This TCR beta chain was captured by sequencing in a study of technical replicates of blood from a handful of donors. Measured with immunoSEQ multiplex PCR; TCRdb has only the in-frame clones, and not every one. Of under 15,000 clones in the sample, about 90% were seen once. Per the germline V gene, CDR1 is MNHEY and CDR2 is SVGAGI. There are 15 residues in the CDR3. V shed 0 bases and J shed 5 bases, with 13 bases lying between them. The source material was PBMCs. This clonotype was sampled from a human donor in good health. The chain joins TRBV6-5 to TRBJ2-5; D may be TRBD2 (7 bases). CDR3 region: CASSYSGGRGETQYF. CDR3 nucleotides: TGTGCCAGCAGTTACTCGGGGGGGCGCGGGGAGACCCAGTACTTC.